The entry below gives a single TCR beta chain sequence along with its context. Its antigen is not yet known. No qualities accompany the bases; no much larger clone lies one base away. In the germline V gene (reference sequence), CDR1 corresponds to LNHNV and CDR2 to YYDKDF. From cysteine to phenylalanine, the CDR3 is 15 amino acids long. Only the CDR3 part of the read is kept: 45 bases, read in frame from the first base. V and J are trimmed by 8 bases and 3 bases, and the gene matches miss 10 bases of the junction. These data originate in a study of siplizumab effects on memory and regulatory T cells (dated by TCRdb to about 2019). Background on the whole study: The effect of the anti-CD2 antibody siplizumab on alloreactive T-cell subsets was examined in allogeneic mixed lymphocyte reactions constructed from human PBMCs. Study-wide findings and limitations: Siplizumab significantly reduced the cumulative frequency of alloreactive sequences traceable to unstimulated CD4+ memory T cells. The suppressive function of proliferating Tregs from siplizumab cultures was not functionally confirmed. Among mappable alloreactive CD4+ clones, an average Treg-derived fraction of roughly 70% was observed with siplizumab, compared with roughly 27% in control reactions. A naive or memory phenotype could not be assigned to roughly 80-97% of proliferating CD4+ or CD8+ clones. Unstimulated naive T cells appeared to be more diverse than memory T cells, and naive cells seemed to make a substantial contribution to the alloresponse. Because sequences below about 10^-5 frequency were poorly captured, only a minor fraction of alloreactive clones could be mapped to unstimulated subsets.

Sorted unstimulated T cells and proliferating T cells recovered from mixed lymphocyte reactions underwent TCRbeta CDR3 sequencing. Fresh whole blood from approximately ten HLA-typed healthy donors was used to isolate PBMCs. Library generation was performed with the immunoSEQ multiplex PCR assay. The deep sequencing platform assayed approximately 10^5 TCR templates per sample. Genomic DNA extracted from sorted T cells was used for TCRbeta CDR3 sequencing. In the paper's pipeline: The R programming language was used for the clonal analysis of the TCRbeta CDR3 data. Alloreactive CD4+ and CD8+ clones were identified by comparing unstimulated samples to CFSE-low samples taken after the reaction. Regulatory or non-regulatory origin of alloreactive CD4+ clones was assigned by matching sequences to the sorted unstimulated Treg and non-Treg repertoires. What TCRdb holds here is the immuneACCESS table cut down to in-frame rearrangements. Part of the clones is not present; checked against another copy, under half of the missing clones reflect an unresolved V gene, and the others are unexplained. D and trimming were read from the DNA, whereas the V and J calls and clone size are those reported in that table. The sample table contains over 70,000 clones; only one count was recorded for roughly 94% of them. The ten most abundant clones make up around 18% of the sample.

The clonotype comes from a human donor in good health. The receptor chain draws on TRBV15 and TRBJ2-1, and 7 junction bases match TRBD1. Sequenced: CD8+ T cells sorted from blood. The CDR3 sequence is CATGLDRVSYNEQFF. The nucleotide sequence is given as TGTGCCACCGGTCTAGACAGGGTGAGCTACAATGAGCAGTTCTTC.